The rows below give T cell receptor beta chains drawn from one sample of a study of T cell responses to AZD1222 COVID-19 vaccine. TCRdb's table, derived via immunoSEQ multiplex PCR, lists solely in-frame clones and lacks some. The sample has 100,000 to 150,000 clones; around 87% are singletons. The source material was peripheral blood, sampled on day 0 of AZD1222 vaccination. These receptors originate from an adult in good health. Both conserved end residues are part of each CDR3. Each record gives: clone size, J gene, D gene, V gene, CDR3 protein, CDR3 DNA. A D gene is named only where the DNA matches it firmly. Clone size appears in some rows only: once, few, many, or a class for an expanded clone.

clone_size: .; j_call: TRBJ2-1; d_call: TRBD1; v_call: TRBV6-5; cdr3_aa: CASSIRDRGTNEQFF; cdr3_nt: TGTGCCAGCAGTATCCGGGACAGGGGGACCAATGAGCAGTTCTTC
clone_size: .; j_call: TRBJ1-1; d_call: .; v_call: TRBV6-4; cdr3_aa: CASSTMGGLAFF; cdr3_nt: TGTGCCAGCAGTACCATGGGGGGTCTAGCTTTCTTT
clone_size: .; j_call: TRBJ1-1; d_call: .; v_call: TRBV2; cdr3_aa: CASRGGTEAFF; cdr3_nt: TGTGCCAGCAGAGGAGGCACTGAAGCTTTCTTT
clone_size: .; j_call: TRBJ1-2; d_call: .; v_call: TRBV4-1; cdr3_aa: CASSQGGQIDYGYTF; cdr3_nt: TGCGCCAGCAGCCAAGGAGGTCAGATCGACTATGGCTACACCTTC
clone_size: .; j_call: TRBJ1-2; d_call: .; v_call: TRBV5-1; cdr3_aa: CASSLAPDRMYYGYTF; cdr3_nt: TGCGCCAGCAGCTTGGCCCCCGACAGGATGTACTATGGCTACACCTTC
clone_size: .; j_call: TRBJ2-2; d_call: .; v_call: TRBV3-1/TRBV3-2; cdr3_aa: CASSQEWDWKNTGELFF; cdr3_nt: TGTGCCAGCAGCCAAGAATGGGACTGGAAGAACACCGGGGAGCTGTTTTTT
clone_size: .; j_call: TRBJ1-4; d_call: .; v_call: TRBV9; cdr3_aa: CASSLEGRGEKLFF; cdr3_nt: TGTGCCAGCAGCCTAGAAGGGAGAGGAGAAAAACTGTTTTTT
clone_size: .; j_call: TRBJ1-1; d_call: .; v_call: TRBV5-8; cdr3_aa: CASTTWWEAGGAEAFF; cdr3_nt: TGTGCCAGCACCACTTGGTGGGAGGCTGGGGGGGCTGAAGCTTTCTTT
clone_size: .; j_call: TRBJ2-2; d_call: .; v_call: TRBV7-9; cdr3_aa: CASSLDGGTGELFF; cdr3_nt: TGTGCCAGCAGCTTGGACGGTGGGACCGGGGAGCTGTTTTTT
clone_size: .; j_call: TRBJ1-1; d_call: .; v_call: TRBV28; cdr3_aa: CASSLKVNTEAFF; cdr3_nt: TGTGCCAGCAGTTTGAAGGTGAACACTGAAGCTTTCTTT
clone_size: once; j_call: TRBJ2-1; d_call: TRBD2; v_call: TRBV6-2/TRBV6-3; cdr3_aa: CASSELQGSSGRRNEQFF; cdr3_nt: TGTGCCAGCAGTGAGTTACAGGGGTCCAGCGGGAGGAGGAATGAGCAGTTCTTC
clone_size: once; j_call: TRBJ1-1; d_call: .; v_call: TRBV12-3/TRBV12-4; cdr3_aa: CASSSMNTEAFF; cdr3_nt: TGTGCCAGCAGCTCTATGAACACTGAAGCTTTCTTT
clone_size: .; j_call: TRBJ1-2; d_call: .; v_call: TRBV2; cdr3_aa: CASSGVGGYGYTF; cdr3_nt: TGTGCCAGCAGTGGCGTCGGGGGTTATGGCTACACCTTC
clone_size: .; j_call: TRBJ1-6; d_call: TRBD1; v_call: TRBV6-5; cdr3_aa: CASKEGTDSSPLHF; cdr3_nt: TGTGCCAGCAAGGAGGGGACAGATAGTTCACCCCTCCACTTT
clone_size: .; j_call: TRBJ2-1; d_call: TRBD2; v_call: TRBV5-1; cdr3_aa: CASSLGEGLAPGNEQFF; cdr3_nt: TGCGCCAGCAGCTTGGGAGAGGGACTAGCGCCCGGAAATGAGCAGTTCTTC
clone_size: .; j_call: TRBJ2-1; d_call: TRBD2; v_call: TRBV5-1; cdr3_aa: CASSPGTIDYNEQFF; cdr3_nt: TGCGCCAGCAGCCCCGGGACTATCGACTACAATGAGCAGTTCTTC
clone_size: .; j_call: TRBJ1-4; d_call: .; v_call: TRBV19; cdr3_aa: CASSKGQIRRELFF; cdr3_nt: TGTGCCAGTAGTAAAGGGCAGATCCGACGGGAACTGTTTTTT
clone_size: .; j_call: TRBJ1-3; d_call: .; v_call: TRBV30; cdr3_aa: CALGTPGNTIYF; cdr3_nt: TGTGCCCTCGGGACACCAGGAAACACCATATATTTT
clone_size: .; j_call: TRBJ2-5; d_call: .; v_call: TRBV10-3; cdr3_aa: CAISERGRETQYF; cdr3_nt: TGTGCCATCAGTGAGCGGGGGCGGGAGACCCAGTACTTC
clone_size: .; j_call: TRBJ1-4; d_call: .; v_call: TRBV6-1; cdr3_aa: CASSEGTGTLGELFF; cdr3_nt: TGTGCCAGCAGTGAAGGGACCGGGACCCTGGGGGAACTGTTTTTT
clone_size: once; j_call: TRBJ1-5; d_call: .; v_call: TRBV30; cdr3_aa: CAWSQGSSNQPQHF; cdr3_nt: TGTGCCTGGAGTCAGGGTAGCAGCAATCAGCCCCAGCATTTT
clone_size: .; j_call: TRBJ2-7; d_call: .; v_call: TRBV5-4; cdr3_aa: CAIQLTRQSNEQYF; cdr3_nt: TGTGCCATCCAACTGACTAGGCAGTCAAACGAGCAGTACTTC
clone_size: .; j_call: TRBJ1-3; d_call: TRBD1; v_call: TRBV9; cdr3_aa: CASSSRQGARASGSGNTIYF; cdr3_nt: TGTGCCAGCAGCTCCCGACAGGGGGCTCGGGCATCTGGCTCTGGAAACACCATATATTTT
clone_size: once; j_call: TRBJ2-7; d_call: .; v_call: TRBV19; cdr3_aa: CATAGRGSYEQYF; cdr3_nt: TGTGCCACCGCCGGAAGGGGATCCTACGAGCAGTACTTC
clone_size: .; j_call: TRBJ1-6; d_call: .; v_call: TRBV5-1; cdr3_aa: CASSLSMGGSYNSPLHF; cdr3_nt: TGCGCCAGCAGCTTGAGTATGGGTGGCTCCTATAATTCACCCCTCCACTTT
clone_size: once; j_call: TRBJ2-1; d_call: .; v_call: TRBV2; cdr3_aa: CASSEVGVQFF; cdr3_nt: TGTGCCAGCAGTGAAGTGGGGGTCCAGTTCTTC
clone_size: .; j_call: TRBJ1-2; d_call: .; v_call: TRBV19; cdr3_aa: CASSIVLGTEYGYTF; cdr3_nt: TGTGCCAGTAGTATAGTATTGGGGACGGAGTATGGCTACACCTTC
clone_size: .; j_call: TRBJ2-5; d_call: .; v_call: TRBV7-3; cdr3_aa: CASRYSTAQETQYF; cdr3_nt: TGTGCCAGCCGCTATTCGACGGCCCAAGAGACCCAGTACTTC
clone_size: .; j_call: TRBJ1-2; d_call: .; v_call: TRBV28; cdr3_aa: CASSFLTVPYGYTF; cdr3_nt: TGTGCCAGCAGCTTTCTAACTGTCCCCTATGGCTACACCTTC
clone_size: .; j_call: TRBJ1-5; d_call: .; v_call: TRBV24-1; cdr3_aa: CATSTAGFNQPQHF; cdr3_nt: TGTGCCACCTCAACAGCAGGGTTCAATCAGCCCCAGCATTTT
clone_size: .; j_call: TRBJ1-2; d_call: .; v_call: TRBV30; cdr3_aa: CAWTAGRTYGYTF; cdr3_nt: TGTGCCTGGACCGCTGGAAGGACCTATGGCTACACCTTC
clone_size: .; j_call: TRBJ2-3; d_call: .; v_call: TRBV4-1; cdr3_aa: CASSQRAGTQPSTDTQYF; cdr3_nt: TGCGCCAGCAGCCAACGTGCCGGGACCCAACCTTCCACAGATACGCAGTATTTT
clone_size: .; j_call: TRBJ2-2; d_call: .; v_call: TRBV20-1; cdr3_aa: CSASRRGSGELFF; cdr3_nt: TGCAGTGCTAGTCGGAGGGGGTCCGGGGAGCTGTTTTTT
clone_size: .; j_call: TRBJ2-3; d_call: .; v_call: TRBV12-3/TRBV12-4; cdr3_aa: CASSFVDTQYF; cdr3_nt: TGTGCCAGCAGTTTCGTGGATACGCAGTATTTT
clone_size: .; j_call: TRBJ2-6; d_call: .; v_call: TRBV5-1; cdr3_aa: CASSLAPGSGANVLTF; cdr3_nt: TGCGCCAGCAGCTTGGCCCCCGGCTCTGGGGCCAACGTCCTGACTTTC
clone_size: once; j_call: TRBJ2-7; d_call: .; v_call: TRBV19; cdr3_aa: CASSDQGSHEQYF; cdr3_nt: TGTGCCAGTAGTGATCAGGGTAGCCACGAGCAGTACTTC
clone_size: once; j_call: TRBJ2-5; d_call: .; v_call: TRBV11-2; cdr3_aa: CASSLDQRGRGRNEYF; cdr3_nt: TGTGCCAGCAGCTTAGATCAAAGGGGCAGGGGCCGCAATGAGTACTTC
clone_size: .; j_call: TRBJ1-4; d_call: TRBD1; v_call: TRBV28; cdr3_aa: CASSTTLPGQGREKLFF; cdr3_nt: TGTGCCAGCAGTACGACCCTCCCGGGACAGGGGCGAGAAAAACTGTTTTTT
clone_size: .; j_call: TRBJ2-7; d_call: TRBD1; v_call: TRBV15; cdr3_aa: CATSRELGTGFYEQYF; cdr3_nt: TGTGCCACCAGCAGAGAATTAGGGACAGGGTTTTACGAGCAGTACTTC
clone_size: .; j_call: TRBJ1-4; d_call: TRBD1; v_call: TRBV10-3; cdr3_aa: CAIRWTGGNEKLFF; cdr3_nt: TGTGCCATCAGATGGACAGGGGGTAATGAAAAACTGTTTTTT
clone_size: .; j_call: TRBJ2-1; d_call: .; v_call: TRBV9; cdr3_aa: CASSVGGRSYNEQFF; cdr3_nt: TGTGCCAGCAGCGTCGGGGGACGCTCCTACAATGAGCAGTTCTTC
clone_size: .; j_call: TRBJ1-2; d_call: .; v_call: TRBV5-6; cdr3_aa: CASSLGAGNYGYTF; cdr3_nt: TGTGCCAGCAGCTTGGGGGCAGGGAACTATGGCTACACCTTC
clone_size: .; j_call: TRBJ2-7; d_call: .; v_call: TRBV7-8; cdr3_aa: CASSNLQEQYF; cdr3_nt: TGTGCCAGCAGCAACCTCCAGGAGCAGTACTTC